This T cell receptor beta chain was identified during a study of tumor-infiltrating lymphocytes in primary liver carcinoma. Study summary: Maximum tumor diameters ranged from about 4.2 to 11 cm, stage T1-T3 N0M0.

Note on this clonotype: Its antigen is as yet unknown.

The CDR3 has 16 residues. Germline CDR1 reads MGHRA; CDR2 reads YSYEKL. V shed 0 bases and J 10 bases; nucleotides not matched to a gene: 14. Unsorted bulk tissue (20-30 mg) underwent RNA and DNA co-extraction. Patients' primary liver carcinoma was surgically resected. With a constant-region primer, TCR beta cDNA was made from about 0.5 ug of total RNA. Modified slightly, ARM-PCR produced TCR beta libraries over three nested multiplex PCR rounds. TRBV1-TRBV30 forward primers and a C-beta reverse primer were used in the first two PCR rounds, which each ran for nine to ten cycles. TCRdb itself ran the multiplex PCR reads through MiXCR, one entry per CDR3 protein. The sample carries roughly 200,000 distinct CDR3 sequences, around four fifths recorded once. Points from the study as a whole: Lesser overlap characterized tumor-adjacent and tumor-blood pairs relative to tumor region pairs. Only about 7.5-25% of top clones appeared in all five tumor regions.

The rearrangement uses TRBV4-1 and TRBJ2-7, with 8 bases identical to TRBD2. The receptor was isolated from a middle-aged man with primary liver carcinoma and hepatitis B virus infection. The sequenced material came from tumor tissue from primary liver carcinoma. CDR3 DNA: TGCGCCAGCAGCCAAGAGTTAGCGGGATTCATTGTAGAACAGTACTTC. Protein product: CASSQELAGFIVEQYF.